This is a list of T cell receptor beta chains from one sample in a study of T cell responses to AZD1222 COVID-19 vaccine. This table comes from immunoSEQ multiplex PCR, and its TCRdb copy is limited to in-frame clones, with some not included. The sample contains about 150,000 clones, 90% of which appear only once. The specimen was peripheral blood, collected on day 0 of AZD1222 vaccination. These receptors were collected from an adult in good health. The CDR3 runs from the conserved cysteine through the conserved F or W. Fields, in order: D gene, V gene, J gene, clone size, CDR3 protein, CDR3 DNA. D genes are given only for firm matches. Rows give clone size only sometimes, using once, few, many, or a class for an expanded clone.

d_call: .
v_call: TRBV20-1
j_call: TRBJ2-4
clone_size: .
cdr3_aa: CSASRTQGYAKNIQYF
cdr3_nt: TGCAGTGCTAGTAGGACACAGGGCTACGCCAAAAACATTCAGTACTTC

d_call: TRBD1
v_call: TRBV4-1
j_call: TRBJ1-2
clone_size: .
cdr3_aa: CASSQDTGASYGYTF
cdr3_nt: TGCGCCAGCAGCCAAGATACAGGGGCGTCGTATGGCTACACCTTC

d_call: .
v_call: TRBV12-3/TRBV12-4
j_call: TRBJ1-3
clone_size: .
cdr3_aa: CASSPTRNTIYF
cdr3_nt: TGTGCCAGCAGTCCAACAAGAAACACCATATATTTT

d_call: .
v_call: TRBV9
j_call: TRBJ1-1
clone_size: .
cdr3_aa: CASGGGQNTEAFF
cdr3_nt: TGTGCCAGCGGAGGCGGCCAGAACACTGAAGCTTTCTTT

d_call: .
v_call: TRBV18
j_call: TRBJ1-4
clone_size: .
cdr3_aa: CASSPWRDRGEKLFF
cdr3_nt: TGTGCCAGCTCACCGTGGAGGGACCGGGGGGAAAAACTGTTTTTT

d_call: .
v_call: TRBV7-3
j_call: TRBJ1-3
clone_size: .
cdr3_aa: CASGAGSDSGNTIYF
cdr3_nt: TGTGCCAGCGGTGCCGGCTCTGACTCTGGAAACACCATATATTTT

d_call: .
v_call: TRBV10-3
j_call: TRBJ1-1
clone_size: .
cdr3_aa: CAIKRGSEAFF
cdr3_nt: TGTGCCATCAAGAGGGGAAGTGAAGCTTTCTTT

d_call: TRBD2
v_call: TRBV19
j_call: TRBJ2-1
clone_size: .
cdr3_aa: CASRQTSGGFLNEQFF
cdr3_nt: TGTGCCAGTAGACAGACTAGCGGGGGGTTCTTAAATGAGCAGTTCTTC

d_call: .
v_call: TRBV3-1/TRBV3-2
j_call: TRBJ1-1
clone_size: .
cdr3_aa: CASSHTNTEAFF
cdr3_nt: TGTGCCAGCAGCCACACGAACACTGAAGCTTTCTTT

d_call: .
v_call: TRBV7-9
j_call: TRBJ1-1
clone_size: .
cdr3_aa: CASKQNTEAFF
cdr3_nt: TGTGCCAGCAAACAGAACACTGAAGCTTTCTTT

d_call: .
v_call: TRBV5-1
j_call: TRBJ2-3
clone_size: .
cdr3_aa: CASSLDGETDTQYF
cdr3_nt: TGCGCCAGCAGCTTGGACGGGGAAACAGATACGCAGTATTTT

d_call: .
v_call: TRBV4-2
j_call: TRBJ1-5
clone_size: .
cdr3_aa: CASSQDSQNQPQHF
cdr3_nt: TGTGCCAGCAGCCAAGATAGTCAGAATCAGCCCCAGCATTTT

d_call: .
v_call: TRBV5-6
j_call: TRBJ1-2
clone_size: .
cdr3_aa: CASSLVAGGAYGYTF
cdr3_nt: TGTGCCAGCAGCTTGGTTGCGGGAGGGGCATATGGCTACACCTTC

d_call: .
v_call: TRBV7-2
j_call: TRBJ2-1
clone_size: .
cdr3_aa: CASSLEGRWGNEQFF
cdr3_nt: TGTGCCAGCAGCTTAGAAGGAAGATGGGGCAATGAGCAGTTCTTC

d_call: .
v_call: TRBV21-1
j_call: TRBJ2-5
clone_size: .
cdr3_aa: CASRGIQETQYF
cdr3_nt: TGTGCCAGCAGGGGTATCCAAGAGACCCAGTACTTC

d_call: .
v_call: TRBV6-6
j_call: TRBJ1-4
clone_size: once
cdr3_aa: CASSSHQRSNEKLFF
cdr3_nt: TGTGCCAGCAGTTCCCATCAGCGGAGTAATGAAAAACTGTTTTTT

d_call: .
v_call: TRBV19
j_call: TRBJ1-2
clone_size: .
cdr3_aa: CASSPWGPERSGYTF
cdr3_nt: TGTGCCAGTAGTCCCTGGGGCCCCGAGAGGTCTGGCTACACCTTC

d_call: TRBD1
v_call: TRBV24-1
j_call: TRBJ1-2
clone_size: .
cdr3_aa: CATGGQGYGYTF
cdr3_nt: TGTGCCACCGGAGGACAGGGCTATGGCTACACCTTC

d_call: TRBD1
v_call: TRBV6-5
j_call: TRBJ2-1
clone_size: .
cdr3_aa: CASSTPQGADNEQFF
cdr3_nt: TGTGCCAGCAGTACCCCCCAGGGGGCAGACAATGAGCAGTTCTTC

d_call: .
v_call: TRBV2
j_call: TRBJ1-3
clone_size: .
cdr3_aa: CAFLAANSGNTIYF
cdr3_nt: TGTGCCTTTTTGGCCGCAAACTCTGGAAACACCATATATTTT

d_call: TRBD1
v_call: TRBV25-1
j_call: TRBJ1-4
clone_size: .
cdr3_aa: CASRDPPGTGNEKLFF
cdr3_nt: TGTGCCAGCAGGGATCCCCCCGGGACAGGGAATGAAAAACTGTTTTTT

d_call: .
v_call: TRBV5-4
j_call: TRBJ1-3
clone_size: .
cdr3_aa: CASSFGSPGNTIYF
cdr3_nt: TGTGCCAGCAGCTTCGGATCACCTGGAAACACCATATATTTT

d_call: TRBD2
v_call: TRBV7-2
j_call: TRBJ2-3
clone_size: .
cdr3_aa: CASSLPTSGTDTQYF
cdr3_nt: TGTGCCAGCAGCTTACCGACTAGCGGCACAGATACGCAGTATTTT

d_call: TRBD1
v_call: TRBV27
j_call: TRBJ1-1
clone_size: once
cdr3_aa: CASNEDRGVTEAFF
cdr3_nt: TGTGCCAGCAATGAGGACAGGGGGGTAACTGAAGCTTTCTTT

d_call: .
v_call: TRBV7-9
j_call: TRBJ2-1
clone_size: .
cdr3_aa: CASTWGKNSYNEQFF
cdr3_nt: TGTGCCAGCACCTGGGGGAAAAACTCCTACAATGAGCAGTTCTTC

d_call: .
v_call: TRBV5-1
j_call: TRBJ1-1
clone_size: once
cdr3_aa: CASSFLQGVNTEAFF
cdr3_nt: TGCGCCAGCAGCTTTTTGCAGGGAGTGAACACTGAAGCTTTCTTT

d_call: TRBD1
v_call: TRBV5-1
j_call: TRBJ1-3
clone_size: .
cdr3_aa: CASSSTGVGNTIYF
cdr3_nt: TGCGCCAGCAGCTCTACAGGGGTCGGAAACACCATATATTTT

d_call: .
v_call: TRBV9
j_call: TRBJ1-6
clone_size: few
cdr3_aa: CASSVTASSYNSPLHF
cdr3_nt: TGTGCCAGCAGCGTGACAGCGAGCTCCTATAATTCACCCCTCCACTTT